This T cell receptor (beta chain) was recorded in a study of T-cell reconstitution after alpha-beta-depleted transplantation in children. The library targeted TCRbeta and was prepared with unique molecular identifiers. Using its own MiXCR run on the PCR reads, TCRdb lists one record per CDR3 protein. This sample yields fewer than 120,000 distinct CDR3 sequences, of which over 9% are seen a single time; approximately 7.6% belongs to the top ten. This clonotype was observed at least ten times. The V gene's germline CDR1 is SGHTA and CDR2 FQGNSA. The length of the CDR3 is 15 residues. With 5 bases clipped from V and 2 bases from J, the junction kept 6 bases outside the gene matches.

The sequence was collected from a human donor who donated a stem cell graft to a child with acute lymphoblastic leukemia. V usage is TRBV7-2 and J usage is TRBJ2-1, with 7 bases matching TRBD1. Sequencing was performed on PBMCs from the stem cell graft donor, taken from the stem cell graft. The CDR3 sequence is CASSEDRQTYNEQFF. The CDR3 DNA reads as TGTGCCAGCAGCGAGGACAGGCAGACCTACAATGAGCAGTTCTTC.